This T cell receptor (beta chain) was recorded in a study of low-dose radiotherapy and immunotherapy resistance in tumors. Study as a whole: In Cohort 2, 1 Gy per fraction was delivered every two weeks, for a total of 13 Gy over 26 weeks.

Time point here: after trial treatment. Treatment here: LDRT plus nivolumab, ipilimumab, low-dose cyclophosphamide and aspirin (RACIN trial). This clonotype was recorded many times. Germline CDR1 SEHNR, CDR2 FQNEAQ (reference sequence). This CDR3 comprises 19 residues. After removal of 4 bases from V and 1 base from J, the junction contained 11 bases not matched to a gene. Alpha and beta chains were covered, as first-strand cDNA relied on TRAV- and TRBV-specific primers. PCR amplification of the TCRs was performed with Phusion for 20 PCR cycles, and it relied on a constant-region primer together with a V-primer adapter. Isolated mRNA underwent amplification by in vitro transcription. From the reads, TCRdb called clonotypes with MiXCR, one entry per CDR3 protein. This table has about 100,000 distinct CDR3 sequences, less than 25% appearing once.

The rearrangement uses TRBV7-9 and TRBJ2-3; 13 bases map to TRBD2. This specimen consisted of PBMCs, obtained after low-dose radiotherapy plus immunotherapy. The TCR comes from a male donor with prostate cancer. The DNA for the CDR3 is TGTGCCAGCAGCTCCCGACTAGCGGGGGGCCTGAGGGGCACAGATACGCAGTATTTT. Its translation is CASSSRLAGGLRGTDTQYF.